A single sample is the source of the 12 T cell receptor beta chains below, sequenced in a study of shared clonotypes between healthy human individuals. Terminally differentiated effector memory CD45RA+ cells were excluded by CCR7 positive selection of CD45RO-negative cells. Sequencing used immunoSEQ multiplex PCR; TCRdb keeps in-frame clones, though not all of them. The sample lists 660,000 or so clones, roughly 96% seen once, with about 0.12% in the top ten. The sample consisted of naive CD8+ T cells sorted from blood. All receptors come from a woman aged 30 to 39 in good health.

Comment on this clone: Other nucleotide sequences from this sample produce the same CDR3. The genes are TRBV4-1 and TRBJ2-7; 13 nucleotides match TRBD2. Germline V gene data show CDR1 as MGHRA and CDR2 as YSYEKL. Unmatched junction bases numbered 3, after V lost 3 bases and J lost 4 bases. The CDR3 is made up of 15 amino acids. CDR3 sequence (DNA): TGCGCCAGCAGCCATCGGACTAGCGGGAGTTACGAGCAGTACTTC. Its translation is CASSHRTSGSYEQYF.

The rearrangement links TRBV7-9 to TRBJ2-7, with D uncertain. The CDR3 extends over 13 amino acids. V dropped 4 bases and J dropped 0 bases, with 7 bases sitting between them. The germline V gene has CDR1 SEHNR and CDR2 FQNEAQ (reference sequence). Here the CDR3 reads CASSSLLSYEQYF. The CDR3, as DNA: TGTGCCAGCAGCTCTCTCCTCTCCTACGAGCAGTACTTC.

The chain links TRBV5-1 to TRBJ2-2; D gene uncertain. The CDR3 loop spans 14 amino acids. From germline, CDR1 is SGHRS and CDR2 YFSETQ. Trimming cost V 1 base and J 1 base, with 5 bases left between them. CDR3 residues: CASSLLKNTGELFF. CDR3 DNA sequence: TGCGCCAGCAGCTTGCTAAAGAACACCGGGGAGCTGTTTTTT.

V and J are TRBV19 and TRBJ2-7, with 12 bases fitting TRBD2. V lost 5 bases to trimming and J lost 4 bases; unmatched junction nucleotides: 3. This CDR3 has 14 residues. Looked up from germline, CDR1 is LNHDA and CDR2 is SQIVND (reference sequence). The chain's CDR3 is CASSSTSGRYEQYF. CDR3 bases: TGTGCCAGTAGTTCGACTAGCGGGAGATACGAGCAGTACTTC.

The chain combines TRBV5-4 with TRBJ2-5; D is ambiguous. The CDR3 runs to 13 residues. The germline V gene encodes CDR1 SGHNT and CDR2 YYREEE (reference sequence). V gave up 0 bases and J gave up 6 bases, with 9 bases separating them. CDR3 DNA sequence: TGTGCCAGCAGCTTGGGCCCCAAGCAGACCCAGTACTTC. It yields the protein CASSLGPKQTQYF.

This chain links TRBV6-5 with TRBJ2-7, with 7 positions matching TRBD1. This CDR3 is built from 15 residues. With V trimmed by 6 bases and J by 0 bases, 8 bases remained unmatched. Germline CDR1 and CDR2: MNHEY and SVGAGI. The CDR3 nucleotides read TGTGCCAGCAGCCTTAGGACAGGCAGCTCCTACGAGCAGTACTTC. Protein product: CASSLRTGSSYEQYF.

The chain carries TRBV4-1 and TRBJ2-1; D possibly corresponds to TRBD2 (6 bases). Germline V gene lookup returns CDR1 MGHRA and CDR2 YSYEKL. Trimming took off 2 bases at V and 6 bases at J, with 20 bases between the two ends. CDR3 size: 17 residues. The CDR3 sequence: CASSQNHGTGVLNEQFF. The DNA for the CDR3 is TGCGCCAGCAGCCAAAATCACGGGACTGGGGTACTCAATGAGCAGTTCTTC.

The CDR3, as DNA: TGTGCCAGCAGCTTACCTCGGGCAGGGGCCTACAATGAGCAGTTCTTC. Translating it yields CASSLPRAGAYNEQFF. The rearrangement links TRBV11-2 to TRBJ2-1; perhaps TRBD1 as D (6 bases). The CDR3 is made up of 16 amino acids. Germline loops: CDR1 SGHAT, CDR2 FQNNGV. With 2 bases removed from V and 2 bases from J, the gap between germline ends came to 13 bases.

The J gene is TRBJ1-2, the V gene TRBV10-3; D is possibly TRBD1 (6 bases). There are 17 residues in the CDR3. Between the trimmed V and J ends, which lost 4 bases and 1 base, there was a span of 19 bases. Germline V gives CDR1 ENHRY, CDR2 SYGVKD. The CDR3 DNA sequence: TGTGCCATCAGTGTCGGGACAACGGCGCTACTTAACTATGGCTACACCTTC. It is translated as CAISVGTTALLNYGYTF.

DNA for the CDR3: TGTGCCAGCAGCTTGGAAAGGGCCGGGAGGGCCGACGAGCAGTACTTC. Its protein product is CASSLERAGRADEQYF. The rearrangement links TRBV7-6 to TRBJ2-7; 8 bases are shared with TRBD2. The germline V gene encodes CDR1 SGHVS and CDR2 FNYEAQ. V lost 3 bases and J lost 5; bases outside the gene matches: 12. The length of the CDR3 is 16 residues.

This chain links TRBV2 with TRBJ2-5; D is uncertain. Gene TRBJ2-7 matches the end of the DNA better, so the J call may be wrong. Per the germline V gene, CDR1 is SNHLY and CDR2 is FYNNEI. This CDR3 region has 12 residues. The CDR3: CASSPPAYEQYF. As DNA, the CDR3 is TGTGCCAGCAGTCCCCCCGCCTACGAGCAGTACTTC.

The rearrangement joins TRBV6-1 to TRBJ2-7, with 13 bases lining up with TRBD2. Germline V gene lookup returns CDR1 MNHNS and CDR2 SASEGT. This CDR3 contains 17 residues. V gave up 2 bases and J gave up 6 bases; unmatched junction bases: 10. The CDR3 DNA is TGTGCCAGCAGTGAATGGGTACTAGCGGGAGGGCCGATCGAGCAGTACTTC. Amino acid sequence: CASSEWVLAGGPIEQYF.